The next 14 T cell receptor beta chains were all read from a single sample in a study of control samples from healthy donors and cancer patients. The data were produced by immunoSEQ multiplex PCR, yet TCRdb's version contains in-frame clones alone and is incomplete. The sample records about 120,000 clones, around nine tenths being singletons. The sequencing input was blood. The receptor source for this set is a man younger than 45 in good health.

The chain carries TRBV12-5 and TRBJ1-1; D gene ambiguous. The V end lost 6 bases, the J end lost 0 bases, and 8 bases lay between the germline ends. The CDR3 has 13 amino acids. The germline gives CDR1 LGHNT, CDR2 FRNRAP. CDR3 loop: CASGKTVNTEAFF. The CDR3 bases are TGTGCTAGTGGAAAGACGGTGAACACTGAAGCTTTCTTT.

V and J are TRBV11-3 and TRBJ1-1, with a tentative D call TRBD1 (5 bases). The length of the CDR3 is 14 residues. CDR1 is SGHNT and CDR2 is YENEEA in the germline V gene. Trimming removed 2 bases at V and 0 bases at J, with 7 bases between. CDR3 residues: CASSLSGMNTEAFF. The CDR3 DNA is TGTGCCAGCAGCTTATCAGGGATGAACACTGAAGCTTTCTTT.

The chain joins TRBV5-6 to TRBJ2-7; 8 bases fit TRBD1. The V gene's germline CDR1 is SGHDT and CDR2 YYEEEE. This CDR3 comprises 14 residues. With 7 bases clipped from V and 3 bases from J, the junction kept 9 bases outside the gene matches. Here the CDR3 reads CASGDRTGSYEQYF. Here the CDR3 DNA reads TGTGCCAGCGGGGACCGGACAGGGAGCTACGAGCAGTACTTC.

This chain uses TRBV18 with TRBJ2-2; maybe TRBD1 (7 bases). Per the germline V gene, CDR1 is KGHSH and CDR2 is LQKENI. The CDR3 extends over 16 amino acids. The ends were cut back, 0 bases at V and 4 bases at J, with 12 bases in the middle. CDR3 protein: CASSPPTGRSTGELFF. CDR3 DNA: TGTGCCAGCTCACCACCGACAGGGAGGAGCACCGGGGAGCTGTTTTTT.

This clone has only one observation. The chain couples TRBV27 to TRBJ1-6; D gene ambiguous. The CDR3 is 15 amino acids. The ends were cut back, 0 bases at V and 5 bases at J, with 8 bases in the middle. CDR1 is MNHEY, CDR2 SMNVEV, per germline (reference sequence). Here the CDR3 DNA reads TGTGCCAGCAGTTTATCGGGCAGAAATAATTCACCCCTCCACTTT. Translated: CASSLSGRNNSPLHF.

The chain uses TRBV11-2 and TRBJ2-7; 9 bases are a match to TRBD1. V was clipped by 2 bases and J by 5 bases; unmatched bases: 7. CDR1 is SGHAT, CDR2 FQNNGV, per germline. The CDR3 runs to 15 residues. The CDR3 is CASSLKWGQGDEQYF. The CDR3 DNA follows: TGTGCCAGCAGCTTAAAGTGGGGACAGGGTGACGAGCAGTACTTC.

The CDR3 loop is CASSGRGQPLQYF. In DNA form, the CDR3 reads TGTGCCAGCAGTGGTAGGGGACAGCCACTGCAGTATTTT. The chain recombines TRBV25-1 with TRBJ2-3; 7 bases map to TRBD1. The CDR3 has 13 amino acids. Trimming removed 4 bases from V and 11 bases from J; junction bases left unmatched: 9. Germline V gene lookup returns CDR1 MGHDK and CDR2 SYGVNS.

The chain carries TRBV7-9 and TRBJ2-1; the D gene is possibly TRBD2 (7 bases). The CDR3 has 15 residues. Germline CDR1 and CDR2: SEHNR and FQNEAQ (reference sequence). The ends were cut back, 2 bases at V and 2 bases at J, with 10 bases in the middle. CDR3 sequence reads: CASSLTGGPYNEQFF. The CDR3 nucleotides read TGTGCCAGCAGCTTAACGGGGGGCCCCTACAATGAGCAGTTCTTC. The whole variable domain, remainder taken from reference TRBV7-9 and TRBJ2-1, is DTGVSQNPRHKITKRGQNVTFRCDPISEHNRLYWYRQTLGQGPEFLTYFQNEAQLEKSRLLSDRFSAERPKGSFSTLEIQRTEQGDSAMYLCASSLTGGPYNEQFFGPGTRLTVL.

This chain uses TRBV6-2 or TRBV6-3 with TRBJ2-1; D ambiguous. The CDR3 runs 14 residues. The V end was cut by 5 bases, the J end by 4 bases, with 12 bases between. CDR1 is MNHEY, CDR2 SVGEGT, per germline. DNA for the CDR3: TGTGCCAGCAGTACCCCCATCGGTTACAATGAGCAGTTCTTC. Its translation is CASSTPIGYNEQFF.

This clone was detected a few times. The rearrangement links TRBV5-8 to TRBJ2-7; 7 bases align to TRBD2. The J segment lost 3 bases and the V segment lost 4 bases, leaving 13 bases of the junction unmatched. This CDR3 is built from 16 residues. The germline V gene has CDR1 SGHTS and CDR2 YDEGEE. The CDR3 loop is CASSRWGGGVGYEQYV. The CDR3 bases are TGTGCCAGCAGCAGGTGGGGGGGAGGAGTAGGCTACGAGCAGTACGTC.

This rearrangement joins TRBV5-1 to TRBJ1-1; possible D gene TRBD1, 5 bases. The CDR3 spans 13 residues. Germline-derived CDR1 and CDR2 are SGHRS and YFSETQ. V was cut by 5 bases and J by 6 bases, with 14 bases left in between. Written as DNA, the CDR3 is TGCGCCAGCAGTCGAATAGGGGCGCCTGAAGCTTTCTTT. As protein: CASSRIGAPEAFF.

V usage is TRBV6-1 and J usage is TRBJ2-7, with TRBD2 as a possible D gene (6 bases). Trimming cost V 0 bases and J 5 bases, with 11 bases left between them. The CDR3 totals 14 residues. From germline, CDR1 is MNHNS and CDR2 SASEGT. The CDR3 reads CASSEARGRDEQYF. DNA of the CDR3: TGTGCCAGCAGTGAAGCGCGGGGCAGGGACGAGCAGTACTTC.

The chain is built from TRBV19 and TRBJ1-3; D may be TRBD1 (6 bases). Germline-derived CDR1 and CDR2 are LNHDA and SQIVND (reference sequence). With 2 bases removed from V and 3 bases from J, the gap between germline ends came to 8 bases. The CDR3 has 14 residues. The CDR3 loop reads CASSITGSGNTIYF. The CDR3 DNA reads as TGTGCCAGTAGTATAACAGGGAGTGGAAACACCATATATTTT.

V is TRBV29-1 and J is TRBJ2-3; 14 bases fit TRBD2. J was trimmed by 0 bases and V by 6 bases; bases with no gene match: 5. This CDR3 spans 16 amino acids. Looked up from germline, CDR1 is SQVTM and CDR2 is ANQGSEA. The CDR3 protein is CSVTGTSGGSTDTQYF. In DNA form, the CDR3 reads TGCAGCGTCACCGGGACTAGCGGGGGCAGCACAGATACGCAGTATTTT.